Listed here are 27 T cell receptor beta chains from one sample, sequenced in a study of response to subunit inactivated influenza vaccine. TCRdb ran MiXCR on the RT-PCR reads and lists one entry per CDR3 protein. The sample has roughly 700,000 distinct CDR3 sequences; 15% to 17% are singletons. Here the sequenced sample was PBMCs from blood, taken 11 to 12 days after vaccination. These receptors all come from a man aged 50 to 60 who received an inactivated influenza vaccine.

This clonotype was seen a few times. The rearrangement uses TRBV29-1 and TRBJ2-7; tentatively, D is TRBD2 (6 bases). Per germline, CDR1 SQVTM and CDR2 ANQGSEA. Trimming stripped 4 bases from V and 0 bases from J, with 19 bases between. CDR3 length: 16 residues. CDR3: CSVVASPGLSSYEQYF. In nucleotides, the CDR3 is TGCAGCGTTGTAGCCTCCCCGGGACTGAGCTCCTACGAGCAGTACTTC.

This clonotype turned up a few times. V and J are TRBV12-3 or TRBV12-4 and TRBJ2-1; D call uncertain. Trimming removed 4 bases at V and 7 bases at J, with 14 bases between. The CDR3 spans 14 residues. The CDR3 DNA is TGTGCCAGCAGTTCGATATCCTACTGGAATGAGCAGTTCTTC. Encoded protein: CASSSISYWNEQFF.

The chain links TRBV14 to TRBJ2-3, with TRBD2 matching 7 bases. CDR3 length equals 12 residues. V lost 1 base to trimming and J lost 11 bases; unmatched junction nucleotides: 3. From germline, CDR1 is SGHDN and CDR2 FVKESK. The CDR3 nucleotides are TGTGCCAGCAGCCAAGGCGGGGGTTTGCAGTATTTT. Residues: CASSQGGGLQYF.

The chain links TRBV20-1 to TRBJ2-5, with 8 bases lining up with TRBD1. The CDR3 runs to 12 residues. V was pared by 6 bases and J by 5 bases, with 5 bases of the junction left unmatched. Looked up from germline, CDR1 is DFQATT and CDR2 is SNEGSKA (reference sequence). The CDR3 protein is CSAVDRGETQYF. The CDR3 DNA reads TGCAGTGCCGTCGACAGGGGTGAGACCCAGTACTTC.

This clonotype was seen more than once but under ten times. The V and J genes are TRBV4-2 and TRBJ2-3, with D unclear. V was clipped by 2 bases and J by 0 bases, with 12 bases between them. Germline V gene lookup returns CDR1 LGHNA and CDR2 YNFKEQ. This CDR3 is built from 16 residues. The CDR3 is CASSQRVRSSTDTQYF. As DNA, the CDR3 is TGTGCCAGCAGCCAAAGGGTGAGGTCTAGCACAGATACGCAGTATTTT.

The chain couples TRBV10-3 to TRBJ1-1; D uncertain. This CDR3 is built from 15 residues. Germline CDR1 is ENHRY and CDR2 is SYGVKD. Trimming took 6 bases from V and 2 from J, leaving 16 bases between them. CDR3 sequence (DNA): TGTGCCATCAGACCCTTCCCCCGGGGTAACACTGAAGCTTTCTTT. Translating gives CAIRPFPRGNTEAFF.

This clonotype was detected a few times. The chain combines TRBV20-1 with TRBJ2-1; TRBD1 is a possible D gene (6 bases). The germline gives CDR1 DFQATT, CDR2 SNEGSKA (reference sequence). V was trimmed by 1 base and J by 0 bases, leaving 16 bases between them. This CDR3 region has 17 residues. CDR3 residues: CSARGVPRGSSYNEQFF. CDR3 DNA: TGCAGTGCTAGAGGGGTCCCCAGGGGTTCCTCCTACAATGAGCAGTTCTTC.

CDR3 protein: CATTTSWGTEAFF. The DNA of the CDR3 is TGTGCCACCACTACCTCCTGGGGCACTGAAGCTTTCTTT. The V and J genes are TRBV24-1 and TRBJ1-1; D unresolved. Between the trimmed V and J ends, which lost 8 bases and 4 bases, there was a span of 13 bases. Germline lookup yields CDR1 KGHDR and CDR2 SFDVKD. This CDR3 region has 13 residues.

Comments on this clonotype: The junction does not match germline at one end; this may be a read error. The chain recombines TRBV28 with TRBJ1-2, with D unresolved. The germline V gene has CDR1 MDHEN and CDR2 SYDVKM. The CDR3 totals 13 residues. CDR3 protein: CASSLESIYGYTF. In nucleotides, the CDR3 is TGTGCCAGTAGTTTAGAATCTATCTATGGCTACACCTTC.

This clonotype was found a few times. The gene calls are TRBV4-1 and TRBJ1-6; 10 bases are shared with TRBD1. Germline values: CDR1 MGHRA, CDR2 YSYEKL. The CDR3 has 18 residues. The trim removed 1 base at V and 4 bases at J, leaving 7 bases unmatched. The CDR3, as DNA: TGCGCCAGCAGCCAAGTGCTTAGACAGGGGGCGTATAATTCACCCCTCCACTTT. Encoded protein: CASSQVLRQGAYNSPLHF.

The chain joins TRBV4-2 to TRBJ2-7; 8 positions match TRBD2. CDR1 and CDR2 (germline): LGHNA, YNFKEQ. This CDR3 is 16 amino acids long. J lost 7 bases, V lost 0 bases, and 11 bases had no gene match. For the CDR3, the DNA is TGTGCCAGCAGCCAAGATCTGCTAGCGGGCAGGGGTGAGCAGTACTTC. It is translated as CASSQDLLAGRGEQYF.

This clonotype was recorded a few times. This chain joins TRBV28 and TRBJ2-6, with D tentatively TRBD1 (5 bases). V was cut by 1 base and J by 2 bases, with 9 bases left in between. Germline-derived CDR1 and CDR2 are MDHEN and SYDVKM. This CDR3 has 16 residues. CDR3 residues: CASSLSRVAGANVLTF. In DNA form, the CDR3 reads TGTGCCAGCAGTTTATCCAGGGTCGCTGGGGCCAACGTCCTGACTTTC. The whole variable domain, remainder taken from reference TRBV28 and TRBJ2-6, is DVKVTQSSRYLVKRTGEKVFLECVQDMDHENMFWYRQDPGLGLRLIYFSYDVKMKEKGDIPEGYSVSREKKERFSLILESASTNQTSMYLCASSLSRVAGANVLTFGAGSRLTVL.

The V and J genes are TRBV11-2 and TRBJ1-4; 8 nucleotides align to TRBD1. Per germline, CDR1 SGHAT and CDR2 FQNNGV. This CDR3 is 17 amino acids long. J gave up 9 bases and V 1 base, and 13 bases lay outside the gene matches. CDR3 sequence (DNA): TGTGCCAGCAGCTTAGGGATCTGGACAGGGAAAGTTCAAAAACTGTTTTTT. Translated: CASSLGIWTGKVQKLFF. The variable domain in full, completed from reference TRBV11-2 and TRBJ1-4, reads EAGVAQSPRYKIIEKRQSVAFWCNPISGHATLYWYQQILGQGPKLLIQFQNNGVVDDSQLPKDRFSAERLKGVDSTLKIQPAKLEDSAVYLCASSLGIWTGKVQKLFFGSGTQLSVL.

This clonotype occurred a few times. The chain combines TRBV9 with TRBJ1-3; possibly TRBD1 for D (6 bases). The CDR3 contains 15 residues. Trimming cost V 4 bases and J 4 bases, with 15 bases left between them. The V gene's germline CDR1 is SGDLS and CDR2 YYNGEE. CDR3 nucleotide sequence: TGTGCCAGCAGCCGAATGGGGGCAGGGGGAAACACCATATATTTT. Its protein product is CASSRMGAGGNTIYF. The full variable domain, completed using reference TRBV9 and TRBJ1-3, is DSGVTQTPKHLITATGQRVTLRCSPRSGDLSVYWYQQSLDQGLQFLIQYYNGEERAKGNILERFSAQQFPDLHSELNLSSLELGDSALYFCASSRMGAGGNTIYFGEGSWLTVV.

This clonotype was seen many times. This chain joins TRBV4-2 and TRBJ2-1; D gene unclear. CDR1 is LGHNA, CDR2 YNFKEQ, per germline. The V and J ends lost 0 bases and 0 bases respectively, with 12 bases between them. The CDR3 has 17 residues. For the CDR3, the DNA is TGTGCCAGCAGCCAAGACCCGACGGCTAGCTCCTACAATGAGCAGTTCTTC. Its protein product is CASSQDPTASSYNEQFF.

V and J are TRBV5-1 and TRBJ1-4; 8 bases align to TRBD1. The germline gives CDR1 SGHRS, CDR2 YFSETQ. V was clipped by 4 bases and J by 8 bases; unmatched bases: 7. CDR3 size: 14 residues. CDR3 region: CASSPPGTGEKLFF. CDR3 bases: TGCGCCAGCAGCCCTCCCGGGACAGGAGAAAAACTGTTTTTT.

This chain joins TRBV20-1 and TRBJ2-2; the D is unclear. V lost 0 bases to trimming and J lost 6 bases, with 8 bases between them. This CDR3 is built from 13 residues. Germline V lookup: CDR1 DFQATT, CDR2 SNEGSKA (reference sequence). The CDR3 DNA sequence: TGCAGTGCTAGAGATCGACTCCCCGGGGAGCTGTTTTTT. Its translation is CSARDRLPGELFF.

The chain employs TRBV5-5 and TRBJ2-7, with no clear D. V was shortened by 3 bases and J by 5 bases, with 12 bases between the two germline ends. From germline, CDR1 is SGHKS and CDR2 YYEKEE (reference sequence). The CDR3 runs to 13 residues. In DNA form, the CDR3 reads TGTGCCAGCAGCTCCGGGCTCCAGAACGAGCAGTACTTC. Protein product: CASSSGLQNEQYF.

The chain has TRBV27 and TRBJ1-5; D is possibly TRBD1 (5 bases). V dropped 6 bases and J dropped 5 bases, with 11 bases sitting between them. The CDR3 has 13 amino acids. Per the germline V gene, CDR1 is MNHEY and CDR2 is SMNVEV (reference sequence). The CDR3, as DNA: TGTGCCAGCAGGCTCAGGGTGGATCAGCCCCAGCATTTT. Its protein product is CASRLRVDQPQHF.

This chain uses TRBV20-1 with TRBJ1-5; unclear D gene. CDR1 and CDR2 (germline): DFQATT, SNEGSKA (reference sequence). Trimming stripped 3 bases from V and 2 bases from J, with 11 bases between. The CDR3 is 14 amino acids. The CDR3 protein is CSASRRPGNQPQHF. CDR3 bases: TGCAGTGCTAGTCGGAGGCCGGGCAATCAGCCCCAGCATTTT.

By share, this clonotype ranks as medium-sized. The J gene is TRBJ2-7, the V gene TRBV28; D ambiguous. The V end was cut by 4 bases, the J end by 4 bases, with 5 bases between. The CDR3 is made up of 11 amino acids. Germline CDR1 is MDHEN and CDR2 is SYDVKM. DNA of the CDR3: TGTGCCAGCAGTTCTAGGTACGAGCAGTACTTC. Translated: CASSSRYEQYF.

This sequence joins TRBV10-3 and TRBJ1-1, with 11 bases aligning to TRBD1. The CDR3 contains 14 residues. Trimming took 6 bases from V and 5 from J; bases not matched to a gene: 5. Germline V CDR1 and CDR2: ENHRY, SYGVKD. CDR3 region: CAIRWDRGGTEAFF. The CDR3 DNA sequence: TGTGCCATCAGGTGGGACAGGGGGGGGACTGAAGCTTTCTTT.

This clonotype was counted ten times or more. The rearrangement links TRBV2 to TRBJ1-6, with TRBD1 identical over 7 bases. Germline V gene data show CDR1 as SNHLY and CDR2 as FYNNEI. V gave up 6 bases and J gave up 4 bases; unmatched junction bases: 3. The CDR3 covers 14 residues. The CDR3 coding sequence is TGTGCCAGCAGCGAGACAGGGTATAATTCACCCCTCCACTTT. It is translated as CASSETGYNSPLHF.

The V and J genes are TRBV5-1 and TRBJ2-2, with D perhaps matching TRBD1 (5 bases). The germline V gene has CDR1 SGHRS and CDR2 YFSETQ. V lost 1 base and J 6 bases, leaving 10 bases between the germline ends. The CDR3 is 14 amino acids. The CDR3 nucleotides are TGCGCCAGCAGCTTGTTGTCAGGGCCCGGGGAGCTGTTTTTT. It translates to CASSLLSGPGELFF.

This clonotype was seen at least ten times. One junction end disagrees with the germline gene, perhaps due to a read error. The rearrangement joins TRBV28 to TRBJ2-1; TRBD2 agrees at 9 bases. Looked up from germline, CDR1 is MDHEN and CDR2 is SYDVKM. CDR3 size: 15 residues. The CDR3 DNA reads TGCGCCAGCAGCTTGGGCGGGAGGGCCCTCAATGAGCAGTTCTTC. Protein product: CASSLGGRALNEQFF.

The rearrangement uses TRBV7-9 and TRBJ2-7, with D perhaps matching TRBD1 (5 bases). The CDR3 is made up of 13 amino acids. Trimming removed 7 bases from V and 5 bases from J, with 15 bases in between. The germline V gene encodes CDR1 SEHNR and CDR2 FQNEAQ (reference sequence). In nucleotides, the CDR3 is TGTGCCAGCACCCTCCCAGGGTACAACGAGCAGTACTTC. Translated: CASTLPGYNEQYF.

This clonotype was detected only a few times. J is TRBJ2-7 and V is TRBV10-3; D tentatively reads TRBD1 or TRBD2 (5 bases each). The CDR3 loop spans 14 amino acids. CDR1 is ENHRY, CDR2 SYGVKD, per germline. Trimming took off 8 bases at V and 0 bases at J, with 14 bases between the two ends. CDR3 nucleotides: TGTGCCATCGGGCCGGGACGGTCCTCCTACGAGCAGTACTTC. Its protein is CAIGPGRSSYEQYF.